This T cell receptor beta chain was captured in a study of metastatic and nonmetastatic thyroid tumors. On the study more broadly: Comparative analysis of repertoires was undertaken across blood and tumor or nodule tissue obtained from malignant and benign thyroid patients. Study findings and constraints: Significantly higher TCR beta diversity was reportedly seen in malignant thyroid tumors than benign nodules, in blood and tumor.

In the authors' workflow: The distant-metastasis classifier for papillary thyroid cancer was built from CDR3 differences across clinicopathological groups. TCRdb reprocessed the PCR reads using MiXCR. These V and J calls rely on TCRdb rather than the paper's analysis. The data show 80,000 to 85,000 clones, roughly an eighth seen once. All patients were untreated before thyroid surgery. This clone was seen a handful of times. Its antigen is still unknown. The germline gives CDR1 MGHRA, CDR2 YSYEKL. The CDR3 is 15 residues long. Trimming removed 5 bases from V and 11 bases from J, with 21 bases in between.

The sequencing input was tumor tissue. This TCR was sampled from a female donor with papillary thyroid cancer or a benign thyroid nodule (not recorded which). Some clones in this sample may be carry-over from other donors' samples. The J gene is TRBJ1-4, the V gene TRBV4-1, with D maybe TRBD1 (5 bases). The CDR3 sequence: CASSSGETVGGKLFF. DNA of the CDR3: TGCGCCAGCAGCTCGGGGGAGACGGTGGGCGGGAAACTGTTTTTT.